These 18 T cell receptor beta chains came from one sample sequenced in a study of identical twins. From the 5' RACE reads, TCRdb called clonotypes with MiXCR, one entry per CDR3 protein. The repertoire has approximately 250,000 distinct CDR3 sequences, 5.5% to 7.5% of them found once; the top ten carry roughly 15%. These data were also reused for a study on T cells expressing NK-cell markers.

Sequenced input: CD8+ T cells sorted from blood. The receptors originated from a woman aged 18-35 years in good health.

This clonotype was found once. This chain links TRBV27 with TRBJ1-1, with 7 nucleotides matching TRBD1. This CDR3 has 14 residues. V trimming: 2 bases; J trimming: 5 bases; junction bases outside the gene matches: 5. Germline CDR1 and CDR2: MNHEY and SMNVEV (reference sequence). This chain's CDR3 is CASSLKDRFTEAFF. In DNA, the CDR3 is TGTGCCAGCAGTTTAAAGGACAGGTTTACTGAAGCTTTCTTT.

The chain couples TRBV12-3 or TRBV12-4 to TRBJ2-7; D gene uncertain. Trimming removed 3 bases from V and 7 bases from J, with 16 bases in between. The length of the CDR3 is 14 residues. CDR3 DNA: TGTGCCAGCAGTTTCGGCTCCGCCGATTGGGAGCAGTACTTC. Protein product: CASSFGSADWEQYF.

In its sample, this clonotype was seen a few times. V is TRBV18 and J is TRBJ1-6; a weak D match, TRBD1 (5 bases). Trimming cost V 3 bases and J 7 bases, with 19 bases left between them. From germline, CDR1 is KGHSH and CDR2 LQKENI. CDR3 length: 17 amino acids. The CDR3 nucleotides are TGTGCCAGCTCACCCTGGGGAATGGGGGGGTGGAATTCACCCCTCCACTTT. Protein sequence: CASSPWGMGGWNSPLHF.

The CDR3 spells CASGPGNQPQHF. The DNA of the CDR3 is TGTGCCAGCGGCCCCGGGAATCAGCCCCAGCATTTT. The genes are TRBV27 and TRBJ1-5; D uncertain. This CDR3 has 12 residues. CDR1 and CDR2 from the germline V gene are MNHEY and SMNVEV (reference sequence). The V gene lost 8 bases and the J gene lost 4 bases, with 9 bases spanning the gap.

In its sample, this clonotype was seen a few times. The chain uses TRBV19 and TRBJ1-2; D unclear. CDR3 length: 16 residues. Deletions cut 6 bases from V and 3 bases from J, with 20 bases between. Per the germline V gene, CDR1 is LNHDA and CDR2 is SQIVND (reference sequence). The CDR3 loop is CASRPPGRTYYYGYTF. For the CDR3, the DNA is TGTGCCAGTAGACCCCCCGGAAGGACCTATTACTATGGCTACACCTTC. The complete variable domain, with remaining parts taken from reference TRBV19 and TRBJ1-2, reads DGGITQSPKYLFRKEGQNVTLSCEQNLNHDAMYWYRQDPGQGLRLIYYSQIVNDFQKGDIAEGYSVSREKKESFPLTVTSAQKNPTAFYLCASRPPGRTYYYGYTFGSGTRLTVV.

In this sample, this clonotype turned up a few times. The chain is built from TRBV3-1 and TRBJ2-7; possibly TRBD1 for D (5 bases). Germline CDR1 reads LGHDT; CDR2 reads YNNKEL (reference sequence). The CDR3 sequence is 14 residues long. V was cut by 7 bases and J by 6 bases, with 19 bases left in between. The CDR3 DNA follows: TGTGCCAGCACCCCAGGGTTGTACTCGTCCGAGCAGTACTTC. This encodes CASTPGLYSSEQYF.

A remark on this clonotype: A much larger clone sits a single nucleotide away, making a read error possible. The chain is built from TRBV6-5 and TRBJ2-3; 10 bases map to TRBD1. The length of the CDR3 is 15 residues. Germline V gene lookup returns CDR1 MNHEY and CDR2 SVGAGI. CDR3 sequence (DNA): TGTGCCAGCAGTTACGGGACAGGGGTCACAGATACGCAGTGTTTT. Translated, it gives CASSYGTGVTDTQCF.

This clonotype was seen only a few times. V and J are TRBV5-4 and TRBJ2-1; D ambiguous. Germline V gene lookup returns CDR1 SGHNT and CDR2 YYREEE (reference sequence). V was cut by 2 bases and J by 0 bases, with 6 bases left in between. The CDR3 is 14 amino acids. The CDR3 loop reads CASSFASSYNEQFF. The DNA of the CDR3 is TGTGCCAGCAGCTTCGCTAGCTCCTACAATGAGCAGTTCTTC. Full variable domain (missing parts from reference TRBV5-4 and TRBJ2-1): ETGVTQSPTHLIKTRGQQVTLRCSSQSGHNTVSWYQQALGQGPQFIFQYYREEENGRGNFPPRFSGLQFPNYSSELNVNALELDDSALYLCASSFASSYNEQFFGPGTRLTVL.

This clonotype has only a few counts. The chain employs TRBV6-1 and TRBJ2-7, with D perhaps TRBD2 (5 bases). Trimming removed 5 bases from V and 4 bases from J, with 12 bases in between. Germline V CDR1 and CDR2: MNHNS, SASEGT. This CDR3 contains 13 residues. The CDR3 nucleotides read TGTGCCAGCAGTATCTCCGAGGGTTACGAGCAGTACTTC. Its protein product is CASSISEGYEQYF.

The rearrangement links TRBV7-8 to TRBJ1-4; 12 bases align to TRBD1. The V and J ends lost 8 bases and 8 bases, in that order; junction bases with no gene match: 6. The CDR3 contains 14 residues. Germline V lookup: CDR1 SGHVS, CDR2 FQNEAQ. CDR3 in amino acids: CASRDRGRREKLFF. In nucleotides, the CDR3 is TGTGCCAGCCGGGACAGGGGGCGACGAGAAAAACTGTTTTTT.

There are many counts of this clonotype. The rearrangement uses TRBV5-1 and TRBJ2-1, with no clear D. V dropped 0 bases and J dropped 6 bases, with 4 bases sitting between them. CDR1 is SGHRS and CDR2 is YFSETQ in the germline V gene. The CDR3 is 12 amino acids. In nucleotides, the CDR3 is TGCGCCAGCAGCTTGGTCTCCAATGAGCAGTTCTTC. Its translation: CASSLVSNEQFF.

This clonotype turned up a few times. V is TRBV6-5 and J is TRBJ1-4; the D gene is possibly TRBD1 (5 bases). The CDR3 totals 16 residues. The V end was cut by 0 bases, the J end by 6 bases, with 14 bases between. Germline V lookup: CDR1 MNHEY, CDR2 SVGAGI. The CDR3 is CASSYSAPVGDEKLFF. In DNA, the CDR3 is TGTGCCAGCAGTTACTCAGCCCCCGTGGGGGATGAAAAACTGTTTTTT.

This clonotype was seen ten or more times. This chain links TRBV9 with TRBJ2-1, with 7 nucleotides matching TRBD2. Trimming removed 3 bases from V and 9 bases from J; junction bases left unmatched: 24. Looked up from germline, CDR1 is SGDLS and CDR2 is YYNGEE. This CDR3 spans 19 amino acids. Written as DNA, the CDR3 is TGTGCCAGCAGCGATCCCATCCAGGCCCCTGGGGGGGGAGGTGGTGAGCAGTTCTTC. It yields the protein CASSDPIQAPGGGGGEQFF.

This clonotype was observed many times. The J gene is TRBJ1-6, the V gene TRBV2, with TRBD1 matching over 7 bases. Germline-derived CDR1 and CDR2 are SNHLY and FYNNEI. Unmatched junction bases numbered 8, after V lost 9 bases and J lost 6 bases. The CDR3 loop spans 14 amino acids. CDR3 loop: CASDRAQGNSPLHF. DNA of the CDR3: TGTGCCAGTGACAGGGCCCAGGGTAATTCACCCCTCCACTTT. The full variable domain, in which reference TRBV2 and TRBJ1-6 provide the parts outside the CDR3, is EPEVTQTPSHQVTQMGQEVILRCVPISNHLYFYWYRQILGQKVEFLVSFYNNEISEKSEIFDDQFSVERPDGSNFTLKIRSTKLEDSAMYFCASDRAQGNSPLHFGNGTRLTVT.

The rearrangement uses TRBV5-1 and TRBJ2-7; 12 bases fit TRBD2. Germline trimming cut 5 bases from V and 7 bases from J; bases unmatched to any gene: 10. CDR1 SGHRS and CDR2 YFSETQ come from the germline V gene. This CDR3 spans 15 amino acids. The CDR3 DNA reads TGCGCCAGCAGTCTTACGACTAGCGGGAGTCCTGAGCAGTACTTC. This gives the protein CASSLTTSGSPEQYF.

This clonotype has ten or more counts. V and J are TRBV4-3 and TRBJ2-1, with a possible D match to TRBD1 (6 bases). The CDR3 loop spans 15 amino acids. V gave up 2 bases and J gave up 4 bases, with 12 bases separating them. CDR1 and CDR2 from the germline V gene are LGHNA and YSLEER. The CDR3 sequence is CASSQLQGQYNEQFF. For the CDR3, the DNA is TGCGCCAGCAGCCAACTTCAGGGGCAGTACAATGAGCAGTTCTTC.

V gene TRBV20-1 combines with J gene TRBJ2-3; D gene unclear. Trimming removed 2 bases at V and 2 bases at J, with 23 bases between. CDR3 length: 18 amino acids. Germline CDR1 reads DFQATT; CDR2 reads SNEGSKA (reference sequence). The CDR3 spells CSARHRRGWNQATDTQYF. The DNA for the CDR3 is TGCAGTGCTAGACATCGCCGTGGGTGGAACCAAGCCACAGATACGCAGTATTTT.

There are many counts of this clonotype. J is TRBJ1-4 and V is TRBV10-2; D gene ambiguous. V lost 0 bases, J lost 1 base, and 9 bases lay in between. The length of the CDR3 is 16 residues. Per germline, CDR1 WSHSY and CDR2 SAAADI. The DNA for the CDR3 is TGCGCCAGCAGTGAGTCCCCGGCAGGAACTAATGAAAAACTGTTTTTT. Translation gives CASSESPAGTNEKLFF.